This T cell receptor (beta chain) originates from a study of a mutant IDH1 vaccine in newly diagnosed glioma. Some clones are missing from TCRdb's copy, which holds only in-frame ones; the method was immunoSEQ multiplex PCR. This sample has around 100,000 clones, with roughly 90% found just once. Described time point: week 11, during vaccination. Mutant IDH1 20-mer peptide, at 300 ug, made up each vaccine dose, with topical imiquimod. There were new WHO grade 3 or 4 astrocytomas in the donors, and these were IDH1-mutant and ATRX-lost. V trimming: 5 bases; J trimming: 7 bases; junction bases outside the gene matches: 7. The CDR3 extends over 15 amino acids. CDR1 is MNHEY, CDR2 SVGAGI, per germline. Concerning this clone: Its antigen is still unknown.

The receptor was derived from a woman in her forties or fifties with glioma. The input for sequencing was PBMCs, taken from a glioma patient whose treatment included an IDH1 peptide vaccine. J is TRBJ2-1 and V is TRBV6-5; 11 bases fit TRBD2. CDR3 in amino acids: CASSLRLAGRNEQFF. In DNA form, the CDR3 reads TGTGCCAGCAGTCTTAGACTAGCGGGAAGGAATGAGCAGTTCTTC.